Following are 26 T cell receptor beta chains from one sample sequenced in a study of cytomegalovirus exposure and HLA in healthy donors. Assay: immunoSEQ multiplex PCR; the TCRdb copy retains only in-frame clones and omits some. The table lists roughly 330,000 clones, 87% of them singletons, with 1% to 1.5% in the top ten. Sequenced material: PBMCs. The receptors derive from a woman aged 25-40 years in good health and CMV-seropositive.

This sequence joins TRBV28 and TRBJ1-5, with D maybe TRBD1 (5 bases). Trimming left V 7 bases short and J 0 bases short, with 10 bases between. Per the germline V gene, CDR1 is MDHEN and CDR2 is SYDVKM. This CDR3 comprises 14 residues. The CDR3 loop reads CASTAGPSNQPQHF. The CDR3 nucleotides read TGTGCCAGCACGGCGGGACCTAGCAATCAGCCCCAGCATTTT.

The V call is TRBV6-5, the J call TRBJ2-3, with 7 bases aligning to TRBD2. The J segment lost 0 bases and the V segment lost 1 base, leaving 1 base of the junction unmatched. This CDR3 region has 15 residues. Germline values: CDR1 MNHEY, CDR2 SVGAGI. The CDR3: CASSYFGGSTDTQYF. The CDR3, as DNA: TGTGCCAGCAGTTACTTCGGGGGGAGCACAGATACGCAGTATTTT.

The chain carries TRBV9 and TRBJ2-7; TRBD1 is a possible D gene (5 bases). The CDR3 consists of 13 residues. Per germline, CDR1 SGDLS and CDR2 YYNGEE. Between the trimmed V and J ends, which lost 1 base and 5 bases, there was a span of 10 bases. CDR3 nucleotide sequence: TGTGCCAGCAGCGTAACAGGAAGCAACGAGCAGTACTTC. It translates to CASSVTGSNEQYF.

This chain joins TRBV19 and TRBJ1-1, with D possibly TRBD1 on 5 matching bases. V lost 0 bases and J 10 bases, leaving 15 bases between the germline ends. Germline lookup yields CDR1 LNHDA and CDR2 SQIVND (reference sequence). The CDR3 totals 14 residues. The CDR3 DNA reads TGTGCCAGTAGTATAGATCGGCAGGTGGGGGGAGCTTTCTTT. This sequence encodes CASSIDRQVGGAFF. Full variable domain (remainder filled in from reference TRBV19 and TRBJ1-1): DGGITQSPKYLFRKEGQNVTLSCEQNLNHDAMYWYRQDPGQGLRLIYYSQIVNDFQKGDIAEGYSVSREKKESFPLTVTSAQKNPTAFYLCASSIDRQVGGAFFGQGTRLTVV.

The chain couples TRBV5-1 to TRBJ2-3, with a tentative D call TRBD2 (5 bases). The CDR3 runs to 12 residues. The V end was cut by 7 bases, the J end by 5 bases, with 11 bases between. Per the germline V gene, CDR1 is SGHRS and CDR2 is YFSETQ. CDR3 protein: CASGAEGDTQYF. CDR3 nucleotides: TGCGCCAGCGGCGCCGAGGGAGATACGCAGTATTTT.

The CDR3 nucleotides are TGTGCCACCAGCAGAGAGGGGGCCAGGAACACTGAAGCTTTCTTT. Its translation: CATSREGARNTEAFF. V and J are TRBV15 and TRBJ1-1; TRBD1 might be the D (6 bases). Trimming took 0 bases from V and 1 from J, leaving 9 bases between them. The CDR3 has 15 residues. Germline V CDR1 and CDR2: LNHNV, YYDKDF (reference sequence).

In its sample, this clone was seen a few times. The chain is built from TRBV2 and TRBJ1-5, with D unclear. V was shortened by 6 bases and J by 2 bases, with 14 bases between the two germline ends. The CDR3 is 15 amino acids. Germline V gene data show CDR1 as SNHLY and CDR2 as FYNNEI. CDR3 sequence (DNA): TGTGCCAGCAGCCGGGCTGGGTTGGGCAATCAGCCCCAGCATTTT. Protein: CASSRAGLGNQPQHF.

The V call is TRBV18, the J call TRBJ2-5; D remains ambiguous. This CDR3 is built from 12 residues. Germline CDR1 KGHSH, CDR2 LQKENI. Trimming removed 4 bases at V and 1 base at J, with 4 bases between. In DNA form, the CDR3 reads TGTGCCAGCTCACGACTCCAAGAGACCCAGTACTTC. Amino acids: CASSRLQETQYF.

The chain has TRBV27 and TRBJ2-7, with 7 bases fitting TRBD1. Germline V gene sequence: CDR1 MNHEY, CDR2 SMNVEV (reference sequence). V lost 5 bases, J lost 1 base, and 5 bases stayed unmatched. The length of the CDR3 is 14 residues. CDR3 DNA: TGTGCCAGCAGTCTTCAACAGGGGTCCTACGAGCAGTACTTC. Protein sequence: CASSLQQGSYEQYF.

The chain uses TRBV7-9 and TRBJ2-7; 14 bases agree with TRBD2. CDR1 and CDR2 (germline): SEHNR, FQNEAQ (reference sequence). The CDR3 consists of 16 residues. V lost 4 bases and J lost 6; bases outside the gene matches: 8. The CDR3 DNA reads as TGTGCCAGCAGCTACGTACCGGGACTAGCGGGAGTCGAGCAGTACTTC. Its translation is CASSYVPGLAGVEQYF.

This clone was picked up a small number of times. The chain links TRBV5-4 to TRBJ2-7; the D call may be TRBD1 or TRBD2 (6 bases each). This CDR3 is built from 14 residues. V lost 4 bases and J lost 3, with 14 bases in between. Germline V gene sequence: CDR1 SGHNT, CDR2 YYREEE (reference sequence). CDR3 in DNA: TGTGCCAGCAGCCCGCAAGGGGGGAGCTACGAGCAGTACTTC. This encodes CASSPQGGSYEQYF.

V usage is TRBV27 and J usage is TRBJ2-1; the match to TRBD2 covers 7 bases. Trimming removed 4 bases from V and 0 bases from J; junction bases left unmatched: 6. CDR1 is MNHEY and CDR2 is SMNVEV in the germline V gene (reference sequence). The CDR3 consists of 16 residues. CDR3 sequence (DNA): TGTGCCAGCAGTTCGGGCAGCGGGACCTCCTACAATGAGCAGTTCTTC. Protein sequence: CASSSGSGTSYNEQFF.

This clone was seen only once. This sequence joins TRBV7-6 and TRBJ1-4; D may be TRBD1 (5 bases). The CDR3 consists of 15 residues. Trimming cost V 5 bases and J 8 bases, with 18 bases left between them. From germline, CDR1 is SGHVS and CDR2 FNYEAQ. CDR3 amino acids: CASSPKGWEREKLFF. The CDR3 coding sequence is TGTGCCAGCAGCCCAAAGGGGTGGGAACGAGAAAAACTGTTTTTT.

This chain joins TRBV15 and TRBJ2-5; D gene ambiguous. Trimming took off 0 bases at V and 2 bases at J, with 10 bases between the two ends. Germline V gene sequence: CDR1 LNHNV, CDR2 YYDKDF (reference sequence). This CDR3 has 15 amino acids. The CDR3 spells CATSRDRAEQETQYF. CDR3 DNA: TGTGCCACCAGCAGAGATAGGGCAGAACAAGAGACCCAGTACTTC.

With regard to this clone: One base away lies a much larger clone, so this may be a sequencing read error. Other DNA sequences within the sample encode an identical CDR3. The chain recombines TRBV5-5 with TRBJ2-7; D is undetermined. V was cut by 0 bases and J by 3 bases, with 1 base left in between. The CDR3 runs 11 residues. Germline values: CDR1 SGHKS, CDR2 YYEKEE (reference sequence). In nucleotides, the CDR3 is TGTGCCAGCAGCTTGGGCTACGAGCAGTACTTC. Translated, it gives CASSLGYEQYF.

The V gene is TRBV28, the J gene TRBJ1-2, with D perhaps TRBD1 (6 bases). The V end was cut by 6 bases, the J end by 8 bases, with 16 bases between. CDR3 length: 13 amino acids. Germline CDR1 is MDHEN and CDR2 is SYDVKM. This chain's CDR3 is CASRAQGIRGYTF. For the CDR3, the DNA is TGTGCCAGCAGGGCACAGGGAATACGCGGCTACACCTTC.

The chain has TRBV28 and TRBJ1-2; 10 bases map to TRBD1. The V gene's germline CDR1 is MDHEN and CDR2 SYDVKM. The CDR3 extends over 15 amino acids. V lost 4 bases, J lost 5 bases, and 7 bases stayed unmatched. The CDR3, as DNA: TGTGCCAGCAGTTGGACAGGGGGGTCGTGGTATGGCTACACCTTC. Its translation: CASSWTGGSWYGYTF.

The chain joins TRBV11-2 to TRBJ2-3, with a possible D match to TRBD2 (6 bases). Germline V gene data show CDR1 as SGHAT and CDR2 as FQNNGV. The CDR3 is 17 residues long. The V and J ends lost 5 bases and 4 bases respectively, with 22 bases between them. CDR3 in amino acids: CASSRTTSLARADTQYF. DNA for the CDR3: TGTGCCAGCAGCCGAACCACTAGCTTGGCGCGGGCAGATACGCAGTATTTT.

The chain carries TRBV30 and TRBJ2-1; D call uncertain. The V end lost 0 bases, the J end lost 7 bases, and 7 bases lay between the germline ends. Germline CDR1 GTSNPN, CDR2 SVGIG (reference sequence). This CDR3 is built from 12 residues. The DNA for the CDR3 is TGTGCCTGGAGTGTACTCGGTAATGAGCAGTTCTTC. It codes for CAWSVLGNEQFF.

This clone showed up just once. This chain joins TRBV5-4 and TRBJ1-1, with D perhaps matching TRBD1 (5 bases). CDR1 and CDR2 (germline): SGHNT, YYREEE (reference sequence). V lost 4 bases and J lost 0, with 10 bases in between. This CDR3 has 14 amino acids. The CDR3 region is CASSTGGLNTEAFF. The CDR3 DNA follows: TGTGCCAGCAGCACAGGCGGTCTGAACACTGAAGCTTTCTTT.

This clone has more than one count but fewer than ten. The CDR3 nucleotides are TGTGCCAGCAGCAAGACAGTTGTGGGCAATCAGCCCCAGCATTTT. It specifies CASSKTVVGNQPQHF. The rearrangement uses TRBV27 and TRBJ1-5, with a weak D call TRBD1 (5 bases). This CDR3 spans 15 amino acids. Germline CDR1 reads MNHEY; CDR2 reads SMNVEV (reference sequence). Trimming removed 6 bases at V and 2 bases at J, with 14 bases between.

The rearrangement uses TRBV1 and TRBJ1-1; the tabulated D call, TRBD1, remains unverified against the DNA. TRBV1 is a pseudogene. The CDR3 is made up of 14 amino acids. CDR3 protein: CTSSLQGARTEAFF. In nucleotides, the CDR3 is TGCACCAGCAGCCTACAGGGGGCGCGCACTGAAGCTTTCTTT.

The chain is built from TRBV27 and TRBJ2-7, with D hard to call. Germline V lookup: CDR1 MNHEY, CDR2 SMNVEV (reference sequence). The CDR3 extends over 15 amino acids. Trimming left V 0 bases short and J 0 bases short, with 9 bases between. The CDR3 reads CASSLSLGFSYEQYF. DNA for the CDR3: TGTGCCAGCAGTTTATCCCTAGGTTTCTCCTACGAGCAGTACTTC.

CDR3 loop: CASSFPTSGAYNEQFF. DNA of the CDR3: TGTGCCAGCAGCTTCCCAACTAGCGGGGCCTACAATGAGCAGTTCTTC. The chain joins TRBV13 to TRBJ2-1, with TRBD2 identical over 10 bases. Germline loops: CDR1 PRHDT, CDR2 FYEKMQ (reference sequence). The length of the CDR3 is 16 residues. V lost 3 bases and J lost 2; bases outside the gene matches: 4.

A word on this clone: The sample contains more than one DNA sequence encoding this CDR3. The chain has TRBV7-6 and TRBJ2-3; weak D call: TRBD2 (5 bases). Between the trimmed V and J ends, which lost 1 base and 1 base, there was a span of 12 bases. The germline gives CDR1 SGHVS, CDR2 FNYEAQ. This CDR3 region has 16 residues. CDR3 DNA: TGTGCCAGCAGCTTAGGATCCGGAGGTGGCACAGATACGCAGTATTTT. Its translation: CASSLGSGGGTDTQYF.

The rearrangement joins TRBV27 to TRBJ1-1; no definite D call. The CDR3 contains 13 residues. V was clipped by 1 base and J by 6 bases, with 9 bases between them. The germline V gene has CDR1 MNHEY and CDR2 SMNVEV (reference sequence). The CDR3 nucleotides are TGTGCCAGCAGTTTATTTTCCGGTTCTGAAGCTTTCTTT. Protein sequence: CASSLFSGSEAFF.